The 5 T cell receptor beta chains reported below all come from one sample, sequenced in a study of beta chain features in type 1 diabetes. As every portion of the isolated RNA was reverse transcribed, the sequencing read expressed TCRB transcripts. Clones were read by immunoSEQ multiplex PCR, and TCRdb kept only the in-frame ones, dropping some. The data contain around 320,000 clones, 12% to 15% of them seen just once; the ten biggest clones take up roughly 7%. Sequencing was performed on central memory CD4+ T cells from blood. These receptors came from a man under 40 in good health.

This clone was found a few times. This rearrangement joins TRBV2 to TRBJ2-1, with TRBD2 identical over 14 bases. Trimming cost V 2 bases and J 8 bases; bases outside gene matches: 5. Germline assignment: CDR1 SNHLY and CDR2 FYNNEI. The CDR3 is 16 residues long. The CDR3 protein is CASSEIPGLAGDEQFF. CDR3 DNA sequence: TGTGCCAGCAGTGAAATTCCGGGACTAGCGGGGGATGAGCAGTTCTTC.

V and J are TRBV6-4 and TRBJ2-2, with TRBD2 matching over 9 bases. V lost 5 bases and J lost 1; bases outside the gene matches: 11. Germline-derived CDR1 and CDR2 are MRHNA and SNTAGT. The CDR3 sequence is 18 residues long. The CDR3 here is CASSPVARLAVNTGELFF. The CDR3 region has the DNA TGTGCCAGCAGTCCCGTTGCCCGACTAGCGGTGAACACCGGGGAGCTGTTTTTT.

The CDR3 protein is CAWSRDSNQPQHF. The CDR3 region has the DNA TGTGCCTGGAGCAGAGATAGCAATCAGCCCCAGCATTTT. The V gene is TRBV30, the J gene TRBJ1-5; D call uncertain. The CDR3 is 13 residues long. Trimming shortened V by 3 bases and J by 0 bases, and 6 bases separated the two germline ends. Germline V gene data show CDR1 as GTSNPN and CDR2 as SVGIG (reference sequence).

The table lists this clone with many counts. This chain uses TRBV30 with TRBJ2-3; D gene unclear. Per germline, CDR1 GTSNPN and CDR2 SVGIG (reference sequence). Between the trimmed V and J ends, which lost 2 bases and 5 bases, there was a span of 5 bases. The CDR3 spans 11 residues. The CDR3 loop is CAWSRRDTQYF. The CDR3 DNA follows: TGTGCCTGGAGTAGGAGAGATACGCAGTATTTT. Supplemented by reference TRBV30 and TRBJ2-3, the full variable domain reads SQTIHQWPATLVQPVGSPLSLECTVEGTSNPNLYWYRQAAGRGLQLLFYSVGIGQISSEVPQNLSASRPQDRQFILSSKKLLLSDSGFYLCAWSRRDTQYFGPGTRLTVL.

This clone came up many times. The CDR3 spells CASIGTGVAGELFF. Written as DNA, the CDR3 is TGTGCCAGCATCGGGACAGGGGTCGCCGGGGAGCTGTTTTTT. J is TRBJ2-2 and V is TRBV7-9; 10 nucleotides line up with TRBD1. J gave up 6 bases and V 7 bases, and 5 bases lay outside the gene matches. The germline CDR1 and CDR2 sequences are SEHNR and FQNEAQ (reference sequence). The CDR3 is 14 residues long.